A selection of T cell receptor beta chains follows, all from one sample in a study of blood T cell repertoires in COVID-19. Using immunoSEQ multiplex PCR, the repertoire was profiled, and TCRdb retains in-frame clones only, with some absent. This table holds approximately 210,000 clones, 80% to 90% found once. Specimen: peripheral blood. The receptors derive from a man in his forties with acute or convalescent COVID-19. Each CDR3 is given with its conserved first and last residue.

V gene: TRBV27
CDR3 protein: CASSPAGGNSYNEQFF

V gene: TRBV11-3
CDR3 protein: CASSSPSGRPFF

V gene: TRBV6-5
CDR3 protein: CASSYNAVAFF

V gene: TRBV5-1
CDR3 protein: CASSLQGAGTGELFF

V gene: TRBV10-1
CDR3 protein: CASRAAGPSYNEQFF

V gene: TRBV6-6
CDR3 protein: CASTQGGWQTQYF

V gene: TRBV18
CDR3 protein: CASSRDRAPGDGYTF

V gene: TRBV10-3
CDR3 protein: CAISREASQPQHF

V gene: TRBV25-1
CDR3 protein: CASSETGRPYEQYF

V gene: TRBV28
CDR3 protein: CASRQGLAYEQYF

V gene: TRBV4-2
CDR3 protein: CASSQAQGAANYGYTF

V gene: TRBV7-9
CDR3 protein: CASSSFSTDTQYF

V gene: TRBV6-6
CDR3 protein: CASSDRGSGYEQYF

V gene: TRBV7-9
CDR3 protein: CASKPFSTTEAFF

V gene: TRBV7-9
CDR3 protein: CASSFGSSNYGYTF

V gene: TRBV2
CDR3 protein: CARGLFRSYNSPLHF

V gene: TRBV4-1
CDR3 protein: CASSHQTGRLSEAFF